This section outlines one T cell receptor (beta chain) sequence together with its context. As yet, its antigen is unknown. The data were produced by immunoSEQ multiplex PCR, yet TCRdb's version contains in-frame clones alone and is incomplete. This sample has 550,000 to 700,000 clones, with 73% found just once. This sample is drawn from a study of shared clonotypes between healthy human individuals. Germline loops: CDR1 LNHDA, CDR2 SQIVND (reference sequence). The length of the CDR3 is 15 residues. V was pared by 5 bases and J by 0 bases, with 3 bases of the junction left unmatched. Study observations and caveats: All-four-donor shared clonotypes had higher generation probabilities than non-shared clonotypes did. Represented diversity, genetic and exposure-history alike, was limited by few donors.

This clonotype was obtained from a woman in her thirties in good health. The sequenced material came from memory CD4+ T cells sorted from blood. Sample subset: CD45RA-negative fraction. The chain couples TRBV19 to TRBJ2-3; 9 bases fit TRBD2. The CDR3 DNA reads as TGTGCCAGTAGTGAAAGCGGGGGGAGCACAGATACGCAGTATTTT. Amino acids: CASSESGGSTDTQYF.